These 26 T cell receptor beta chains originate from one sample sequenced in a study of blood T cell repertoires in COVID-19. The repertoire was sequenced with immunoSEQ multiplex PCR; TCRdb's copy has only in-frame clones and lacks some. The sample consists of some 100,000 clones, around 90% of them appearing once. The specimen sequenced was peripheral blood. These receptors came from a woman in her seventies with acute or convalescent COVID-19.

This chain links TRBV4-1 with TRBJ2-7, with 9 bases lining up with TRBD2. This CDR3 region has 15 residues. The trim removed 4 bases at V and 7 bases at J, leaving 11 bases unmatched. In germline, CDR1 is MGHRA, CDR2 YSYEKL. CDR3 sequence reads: CASSPETSGIREQYF. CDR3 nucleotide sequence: TGCGCCAGCAGCCCAGAGACTAGCGGTATTAGGGAGCAGTACTTC.

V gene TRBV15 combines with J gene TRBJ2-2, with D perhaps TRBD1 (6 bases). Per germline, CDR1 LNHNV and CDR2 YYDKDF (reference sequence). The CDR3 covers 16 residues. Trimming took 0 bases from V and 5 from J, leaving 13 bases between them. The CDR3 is CATSRDRQGRTGELFF. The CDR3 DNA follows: TGTGCCACCAGCAGAGATCGGCAGGGGAGAACCGGGGAGCTGTTTTTT.

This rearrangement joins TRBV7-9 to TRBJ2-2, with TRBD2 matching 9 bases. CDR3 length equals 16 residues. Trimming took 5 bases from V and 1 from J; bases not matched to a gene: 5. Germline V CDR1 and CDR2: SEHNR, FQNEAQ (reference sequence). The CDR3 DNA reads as TGTGCCAGCAGCCCCAGACTAGCGGAGAACACCGGGGAGCTGTTTTTT. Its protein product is CASSPRLAENTGELFF.

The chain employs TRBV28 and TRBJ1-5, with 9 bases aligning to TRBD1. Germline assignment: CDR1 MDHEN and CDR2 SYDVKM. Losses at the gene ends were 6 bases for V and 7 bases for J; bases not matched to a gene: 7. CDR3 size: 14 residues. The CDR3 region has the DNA TGTGCCAGCAGAGCACAGGGGGCAGGGCAGCCCCAGCATTTT. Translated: CASRAQGAGQPQHF.

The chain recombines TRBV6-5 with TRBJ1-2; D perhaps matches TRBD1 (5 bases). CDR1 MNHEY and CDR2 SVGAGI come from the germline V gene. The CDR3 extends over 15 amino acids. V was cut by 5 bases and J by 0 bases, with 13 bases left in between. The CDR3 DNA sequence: TGTGCCAGCAGTCGGAGCAGGGAGGCTAACTATGGCTACACCTTC. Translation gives CASSRSREANYGYTF.

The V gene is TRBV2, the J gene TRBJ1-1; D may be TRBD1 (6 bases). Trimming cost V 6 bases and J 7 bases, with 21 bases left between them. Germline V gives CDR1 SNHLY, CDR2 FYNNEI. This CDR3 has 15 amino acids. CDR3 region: CASRLDRDKGIEAFF. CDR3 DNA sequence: TGTGCCAGCAGGTTGGACCGGGACAAGGGGATTGAAGCTTTCTTT.

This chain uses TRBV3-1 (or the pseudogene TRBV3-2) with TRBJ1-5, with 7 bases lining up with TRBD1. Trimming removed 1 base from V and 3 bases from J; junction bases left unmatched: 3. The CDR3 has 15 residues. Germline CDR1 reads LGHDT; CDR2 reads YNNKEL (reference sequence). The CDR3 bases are TGTGCCAGCAGCCAAGCAAGGGGGCCCAATCAGCCCCAGCATTTT. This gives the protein CASSQARGPNQPQHF.

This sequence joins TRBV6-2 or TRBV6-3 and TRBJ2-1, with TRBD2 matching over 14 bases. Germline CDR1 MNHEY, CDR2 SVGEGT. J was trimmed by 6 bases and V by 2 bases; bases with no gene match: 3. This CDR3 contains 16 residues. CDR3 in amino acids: CASSYQTSGRANEQFF. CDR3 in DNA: TGTGCCAGCAGTTACCAGACTAGCGGGAGGGCCAATGAGCAGTTCTTC.

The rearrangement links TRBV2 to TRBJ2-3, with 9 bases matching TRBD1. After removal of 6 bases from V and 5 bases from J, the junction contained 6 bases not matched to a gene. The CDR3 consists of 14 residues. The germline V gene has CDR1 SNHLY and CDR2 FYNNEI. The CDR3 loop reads CASRDRGSRDTQYF. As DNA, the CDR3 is TGTGCCAGCAGGGACAGGGGATCAAGAGATACGCAGTATTTT.

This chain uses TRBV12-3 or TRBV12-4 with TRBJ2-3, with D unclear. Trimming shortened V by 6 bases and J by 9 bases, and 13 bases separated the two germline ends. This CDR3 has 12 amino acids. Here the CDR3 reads CASSPKERTQYF. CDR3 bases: TGTGCCAGCAGCCCGAAGGAGCGAACGCAGTATTTT.

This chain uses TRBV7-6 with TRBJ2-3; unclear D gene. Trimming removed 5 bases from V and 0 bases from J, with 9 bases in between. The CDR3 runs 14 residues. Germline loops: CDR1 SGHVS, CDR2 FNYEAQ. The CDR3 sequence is CASSLRASTDTQYF. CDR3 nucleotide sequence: TGTGCCAGCAGCCTAAGAGCTAGCACAGATACGCAGTATTTT.

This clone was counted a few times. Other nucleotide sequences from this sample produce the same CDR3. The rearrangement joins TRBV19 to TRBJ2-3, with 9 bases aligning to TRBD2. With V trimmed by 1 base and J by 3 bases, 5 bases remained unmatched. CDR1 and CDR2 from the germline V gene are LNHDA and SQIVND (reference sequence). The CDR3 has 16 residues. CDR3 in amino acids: CASSIAAGGPTDTQYF. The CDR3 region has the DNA TGTGCCAGTAGTATAGCGGCGGGAGGGCCGACAGATACGCAGTATTTT.

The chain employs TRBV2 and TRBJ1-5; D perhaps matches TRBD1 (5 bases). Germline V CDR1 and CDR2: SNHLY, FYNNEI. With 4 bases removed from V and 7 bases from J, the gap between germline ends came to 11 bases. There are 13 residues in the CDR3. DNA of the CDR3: TGTGCCAGCAGTGCAGGGTTCGGGCAGCCCCAGCATTTT. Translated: CASSAGFGQPQHF.

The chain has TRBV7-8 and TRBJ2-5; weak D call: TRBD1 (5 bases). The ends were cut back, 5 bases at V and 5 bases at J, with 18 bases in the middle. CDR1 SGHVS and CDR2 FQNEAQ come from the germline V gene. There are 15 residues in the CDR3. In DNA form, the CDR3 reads TGTGCCAGCAGCGTTCAAGGGGTTGGCAGGGAGACCCAGTACTTC. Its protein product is CASSVQGVGRETQYF.

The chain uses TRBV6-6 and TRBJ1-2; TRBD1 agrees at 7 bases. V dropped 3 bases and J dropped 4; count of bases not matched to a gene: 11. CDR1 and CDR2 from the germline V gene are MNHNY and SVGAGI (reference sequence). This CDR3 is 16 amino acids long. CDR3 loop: CASSYRDRVVSYGYTF. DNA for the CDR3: TGTGCCAGCAGTTATCGCGACAGGGTCGTTAGCTATGGCTACACCTTC.

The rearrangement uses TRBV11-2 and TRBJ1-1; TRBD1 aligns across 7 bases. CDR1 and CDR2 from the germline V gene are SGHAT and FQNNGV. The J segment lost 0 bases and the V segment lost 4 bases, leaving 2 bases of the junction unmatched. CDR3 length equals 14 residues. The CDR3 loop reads CASSWGQMNTEAFF. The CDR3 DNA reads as TGTGCCAGCAGCTGGGGACAGATGAACACTGAAGCTTTCTTT.

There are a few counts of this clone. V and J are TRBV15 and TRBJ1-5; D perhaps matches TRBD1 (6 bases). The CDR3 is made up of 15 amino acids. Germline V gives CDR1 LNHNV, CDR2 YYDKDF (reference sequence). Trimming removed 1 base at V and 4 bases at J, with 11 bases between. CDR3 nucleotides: TGTGCCACCAGCAGAGGGGACACACCGAATCAGCCCCAGCATTTT. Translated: CATSRGDTPNQPQHF.

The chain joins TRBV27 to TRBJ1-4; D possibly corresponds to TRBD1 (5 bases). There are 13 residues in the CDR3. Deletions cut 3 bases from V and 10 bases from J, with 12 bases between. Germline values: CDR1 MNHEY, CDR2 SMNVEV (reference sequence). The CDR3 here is CASSFGQGGKLFF. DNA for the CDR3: TGTGCCAGCAGTTTTGGCCAGGGCGGAAAACTGTTTTTT.

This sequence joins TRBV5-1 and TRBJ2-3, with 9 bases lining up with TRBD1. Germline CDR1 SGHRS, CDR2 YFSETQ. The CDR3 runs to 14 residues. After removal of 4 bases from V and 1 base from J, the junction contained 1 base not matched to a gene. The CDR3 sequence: CASSRDRGTDTQYF. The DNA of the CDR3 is TGCGCCAGCAGCAGGGACAGGGGCACAGATACGCAGTATTTT.

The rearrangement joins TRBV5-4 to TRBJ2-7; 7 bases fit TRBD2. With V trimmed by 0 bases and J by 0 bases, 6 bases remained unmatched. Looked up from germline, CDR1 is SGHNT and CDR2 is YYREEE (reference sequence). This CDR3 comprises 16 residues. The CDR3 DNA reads TGTGCCAGCAGCTTGGGTTCTAGCGGAAGCTCCTACGAGCAGTACTTC. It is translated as CASSLGSSGSSYEQYF.

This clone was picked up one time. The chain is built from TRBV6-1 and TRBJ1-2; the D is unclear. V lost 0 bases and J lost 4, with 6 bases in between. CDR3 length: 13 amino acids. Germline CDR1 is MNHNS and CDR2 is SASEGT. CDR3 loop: CASSEASTYGYTF. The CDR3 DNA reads TGTGCCAGCAGTGAAGCGAGTACCTATGGCTACACCTTC.

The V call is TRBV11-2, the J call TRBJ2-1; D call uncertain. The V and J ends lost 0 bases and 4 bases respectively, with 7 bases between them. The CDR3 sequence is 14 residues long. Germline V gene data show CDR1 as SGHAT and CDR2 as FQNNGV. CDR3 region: CASSLEADYNEQFF. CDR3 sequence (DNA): TGTGCCAGCAGCTTAGAGGCAGATTACAATGAGCAGTTCTTC.

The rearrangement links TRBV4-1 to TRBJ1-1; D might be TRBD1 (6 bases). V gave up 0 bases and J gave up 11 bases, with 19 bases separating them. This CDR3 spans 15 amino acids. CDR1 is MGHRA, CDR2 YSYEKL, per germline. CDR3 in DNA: TGCGCCAGCAGCCAAGATTTCTCCAGGGGAAATGTCGCTTTCTTT. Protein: CASSQDFSRGNVAFF.

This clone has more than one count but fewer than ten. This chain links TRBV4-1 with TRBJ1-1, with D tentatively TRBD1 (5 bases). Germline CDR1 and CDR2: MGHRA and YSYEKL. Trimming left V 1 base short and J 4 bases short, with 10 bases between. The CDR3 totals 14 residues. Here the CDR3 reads CASSQGRQSTEAFF. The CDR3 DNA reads TGCGCCAGCAGCCAAGGGAGACAGAGCACTGAAGCTTTCTTT.

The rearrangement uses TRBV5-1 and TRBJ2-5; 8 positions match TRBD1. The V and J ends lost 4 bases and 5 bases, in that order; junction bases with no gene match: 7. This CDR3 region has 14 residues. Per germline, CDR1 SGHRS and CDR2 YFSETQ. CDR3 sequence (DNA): TGCGCCAGCAGCGTAACAGGGGGAACGGAGACCCAGTACTTC. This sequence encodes CASSVTGGTETQYF.

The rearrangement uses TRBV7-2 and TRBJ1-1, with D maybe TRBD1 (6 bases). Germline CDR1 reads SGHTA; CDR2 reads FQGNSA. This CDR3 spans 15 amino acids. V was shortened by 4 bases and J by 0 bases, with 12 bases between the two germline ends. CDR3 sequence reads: CASSSQGSLNTEAFF. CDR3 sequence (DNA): TGTGCCAGCAGCTCACAGGGTTCCTTGAACACTGAAGCTTTCTTT.